Listed below are T cell receptor beta chains from one sample, sequenced in a study of blood T cell repertoires in COVID-19. Only in-frame clones appear in the TCRdb table, and some are missing; sequencing was by immunoSEQ multiplex PCR. The sample yields a few hundred thousand clones, 80% to 90% seen once. The sample taken for sequencing was PBMCs or T cells enriched from blood (not recorded which). The receptors were gathered from a woman aged 50 to 60 who had recovered from COVID-19. Each CDR3 is given with its conserved first and last residue. The D gene is left open where the match is weak. Size tells how often a clone was seen (once, few, many) or the class of an expanded clone, and some rows leave it out.

. TRBJ2-2 TRBV12-5 . CASGLEQAAELFF TGTGCTAGTGGTTTAGAACAGGCAGCGGAGCTGTTTTTT
TRBD2 TRBJ2-1 TRBV19 . CASSIRGGRAQFF TGTGCCAGTAGTATTCGGGGCGGGAGGGCGCAGTTCTTC
. TRBJ2-7 TRBV27 . CASSPSPSYEQYF TGTGCCAGCAGTCCCTCCCCCTCCTACGAGCAGTACTTC
TRBD2 TRBJ2-2 TRBV10-3 . CAISDGVAGDTGELFF TGTGCCATCAGTGATGGGGTAGCGGGAGACACCGGGGAGCTGTTTTTT
. TRBJ2-7 TRBV27 . CASSSGSSGRWNEQYF TGTGCCAGCAGTTCTGGGTCGAGCGGCAGATGGAATGAGCAGTACTTC
. TRBJ1-1 TRBV7-9 . CASSPGIGTEAFF TGTGCCAGCAGCCCAGGGATAGGGACTGAAGCTTTCTTT
TRBD2 TRBJ2-1 TRBV27 . CASRLAGANEQFF TGTGCCAGTAGACTAGCGGGAGCCAATGAGCAGTTCTTC
. TRBJ2-7 TRBV28 . CASSSRGMAAIAPYEQYF TGTGCCAGCTCCTCTCGAGGGATGGCAGCGATAGCTCCTTACGAGCAGTACTTC
. TRBJ1-4 TRBV6-5 . CASRGGRNEKLFF TGTGCCAGCAGGGGAGGTCGCAATGAAAAACTGTTTTTT
TRBD2 TRBJ2-2 TRBV5-1 . CASSPRERGAGELFF TGCGCCAGCAGCCCCAGAGAGCGGGGGGCCGGGGAGCTGTTTTTT
. TRBJ1-6 TRBV28 . CASSLGGSFNSPLHF TGTGCCAGCAGCTTAGGAGGGTCGTTTAATTCACCCCTCCACTTT
. TRBJ2-2 TRBV5-1 . CASSLTATTGELFF TGCGCCAGCAGCTTGACAGCCACTACCGGGGAGCTGTTTTTT
TRBD2 TRBJ2-7 TRBV6-5 . CASRGLATNYEQYF TGTGCCAGCAGAGGACTAGCGACCAACTACGAGCAGTACTTC
TRBD2 TRBJ2-1 TRBV27 . CASSFSGRAYNEQFF TGTGCCAGCAGTTTTAGCGGGAGGGCCTACAATGAGCAGTTCTTC
. TRBJ1-2 TRBV14 . CASSLVVAGYYGYTF TGTGCCAGCAGCCTCGTGGTGGCGGGGTACTATGGCTACACCTTC
. TRBJ2-2 TRBV2 once CASSEGRGFLPGELFF TGTGCCAGCAGTGAAGGCAGGGGATTTTTACCCGGGGAGCTGTTTTTT
. TRBJ1-1 TRBV5-5 . CASSLAVGLWNTEAFF TGTGCCAGCAGCTTGGCCGTGGGACTTTGGAACACTGAAGCTTTCTTT
. TRBJ1-1 TRBV28 few CASSWTQGLRNTEAFF TGTGCCAGCAGTTGGACCCAGGGGCTTCGGAACACTGAAGCTTTCTTT
TRBD1 TRBJ1-5 TRBV7-9 once CATHQGGPGQPQHF TGTGCCACCCATCAAGGGGGCCCGGGTCAGCCCCAGCATTTT
. TRBJ2-3 TRBV29-1 . CGSREASTDTQYF TGCGGATCCAGGGAGGCGAGCACAGATACGCAGTATTTT
. TRBJ1-1 TRBV28 . CASTSSLPDTEAFF TGTGCCAGCACGTCGAGCCTCCCCGACACTGAAGCTTTCTTT
. TRBJ2-1 TRBV29-1 . CSVGGGPYDEQFF TGCAGCGTTGGTGGAGGACCGTACGATGAGCAGTTCTTC
TRBD1 TRBJ2-5 TRBV29-1 once CSVEGTGGETQYF TGCAGCGTTGAAGGGACAGGGGGGGAGACCCAGTACTTC
TRBD2 TRBJ2-1 TRBV5-4 . CASSLGLASEQFF TGTGCCAGCAGCTTGGGACTAGCTAGTGAGCAGTTCTTC
. TRBJ1-2 TRBV2 . CASSVSYGYTF TGTGCCAGCAGTGTCAGCTATGGCTACACCTTC
. TRBJ1-1 TRBV12-5 once CASRPSGGNTEAFF TGTGCTAGTCGACCCTCGGGTGGCAACACTGAAGCTTTCTTT
. TRBJ2-7 TRBV2 few CASSIDLGAGEQYF TGTGCCAGCAGTATAGATTTGGGGGCGGGCGAGCAGTACTTC
TRBD1 TRBJ2-2 TRBV6-4 . CASSPTGDSGELFF TGTGCCAGCAGCCCCACAGGGGATTCCGGGGAGCTGTTTTTT
TRBD1 TRBJ1-1 TRBV9 . CASSASGQLRMNTEAFF TGTGCCAGCAGCGCCTCGGGACAGCTGAGAATGAACACTGAAGCTTTCTTT
TRBD1 TRBJ2-7 TRBV27 few CASSRKDRGLYEQYF TGTGCCAGCAGTCGGAAGGACAGGGGTCTGTACGAGCAGTACTTC
TRBD1 TRBJ2-7 TRBV28 . CASSVGTGGISYEQYF TGTGCCAGCAGTGTCGGGACAGGGGGCATTTCCTACGAGCAGTACTTC
TRBD1 TRBJ2-5 TRBV2 . CASSEGQEGTQYF TGTGCCAGCAGTGAGGGACAGGAAGGGACCCAGTACTTC
. TRBJ1-2 TRBV18 . CASSPGGNYGYTF TGTGCCAGCTCACCGGGGGGAAACTATGGCTACACCTTC
TRBD2 TRBJ2-7 TRBV2 . CASMGGSSYEQYF TGTGCCAGCATGGGGGGGAGCTCCTACGAGCAGTACTTC
TRBD1 TRBJ1-1 TRBV5-1 . CASSLDGTGITEAFF TGCGCCAGCAGCTTGGATGGGACAGGGATCACTGAAGCTTTCTTT
TRBD1 TRBJ2-1 TRBV10-3 . CAISADRDRGRGNEQFF TGTGCCATCAGCGCCGATAGGGACAGGGGGCGTGGGAATGAGCAGTTCTTC
. TRBJ2-1 TRBV28 . CASTWSAVLDNEQFF TGTGCCAGCACCTGGTCGGCGGTTTTGGACAATGAGCAGTTCTTC
. TRBJ1-2 TRBV5-8 . CASSPGGGKATAF TGTGCCAGCAGCCCCGGGGGGGGTAAAGCTACGGCCTTC
. TRBJ2-1 TRBV18 . CASSPGRGRNEQFF TGTGCCAGCTCACCAGGCAGGGGTAGGAATGAGCAGTTCTTC
TRBD2 TRBJ2-1 TRBV4-1 . CASSLTTSRTYNEQFF TGCGCCAGCAGCCTAACGACTAGCCGGACCTACAATGAGCAGTTCTTC
. TRBJ1-4 TRBV28 once CASKKGWDEKLFF TGTGCCAGCAAGAAGGGGTGGGATGAAAAACTGTTTTTT
. TRBJ2-1 TRBV5-6 once CASSLLYNEQFF TGTGCCAGCAGCCTCCTATACAATGAGCAGTTCTTC
. TRBJ2-1 TRBV5-1 . CASSLPGGGPYNEQFF TGCGCCAGCAGCTTGCCCGGAGGTGGGCCCTACAATGAGCAGTTCTTC
. TRBJ2-1 TRBV7-2 . CASSLVRFGGSNEQFF TGTGCCAGCAGCTTAGTGCGGTTTGGAGGGAGCAATGAGCAGTTCTTC
TRBD1 TRBJ2-7 TRBV28 few CASSLSVRGLAEQYF TGTGCCAGCAGTTTAAGCGTCAGGGGGCTGGCCGAGCAGTACTTC
. TRBJ1-6 TRBV28 . CASRLRLATLSSYNSPLHF TGTGCCAGCAGACTTCGACTAGCAACACTGAGCTCCTATAATTCACCCCTCCACTTT
. TRBJ1-5 TRBV5-1 . CASSPSGADQPQHF TGCGCCAGCAGCCCCTCAGGGGCGGATCAGCCCCAGCATTTT
. TRBJ1-1 TRBV21-1 . CASSKLGLGQVRPTEAFF TGTGCCAGCAGCAAATTAGGCCTGGGACAGGTGAGGCCCACTGAAGCTTTCTTT
. TRBJ2-1 TRBV3-1/TRBV3-2 . CASSQDWANEQFF TGTGCCAGCAGCCAAGATTGGGCTAATGAGCAGTTCTTC
TRBD1 TRBJ1-4 TRBV10-3 . CAISADRGAGEKLFF TGTGCCATCAGCGCCGACAGGGGAGCTGGTGAAAAACTGTTTTTT
. TRBJ1-2 TRBV19 . CASQQGDYGYTF TGTGCCAGCCAGCAGGGTGACTATGGCTACACCTTC
TRBD1 TRBJ1-3 TRBV28 . CASSFTGGGNTIYF TGTGCCAGCAGTTTCACAGGGGGTGGAAACACCATATATTTT